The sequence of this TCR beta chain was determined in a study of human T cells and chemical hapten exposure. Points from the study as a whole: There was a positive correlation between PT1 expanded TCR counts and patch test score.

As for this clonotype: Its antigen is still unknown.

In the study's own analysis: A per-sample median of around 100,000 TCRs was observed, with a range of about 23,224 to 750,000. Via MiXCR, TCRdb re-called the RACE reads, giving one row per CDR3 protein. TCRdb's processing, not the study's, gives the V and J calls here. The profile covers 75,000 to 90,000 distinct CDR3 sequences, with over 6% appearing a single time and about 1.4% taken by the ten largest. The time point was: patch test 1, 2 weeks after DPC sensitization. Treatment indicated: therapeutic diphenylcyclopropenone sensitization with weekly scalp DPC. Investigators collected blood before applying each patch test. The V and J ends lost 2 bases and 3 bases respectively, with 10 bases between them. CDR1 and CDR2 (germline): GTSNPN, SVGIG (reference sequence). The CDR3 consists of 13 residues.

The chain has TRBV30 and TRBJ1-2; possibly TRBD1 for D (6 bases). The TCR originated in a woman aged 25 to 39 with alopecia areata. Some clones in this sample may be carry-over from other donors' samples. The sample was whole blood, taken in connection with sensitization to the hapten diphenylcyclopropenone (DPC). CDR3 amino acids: CAWSTGAYYGYTF. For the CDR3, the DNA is TGTGCCTGGAGTACGGGGGCTTACTATGGCTACACCTTC.